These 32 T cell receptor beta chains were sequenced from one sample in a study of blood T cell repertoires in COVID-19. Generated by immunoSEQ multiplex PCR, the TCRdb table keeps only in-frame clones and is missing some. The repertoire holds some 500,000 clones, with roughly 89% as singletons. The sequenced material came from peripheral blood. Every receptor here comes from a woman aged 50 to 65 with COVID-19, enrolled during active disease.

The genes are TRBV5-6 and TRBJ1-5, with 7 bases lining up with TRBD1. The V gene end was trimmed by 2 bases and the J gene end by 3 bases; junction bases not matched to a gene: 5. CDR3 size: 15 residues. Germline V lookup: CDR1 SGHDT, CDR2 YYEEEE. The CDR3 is CASSLKGGPNQPQHF. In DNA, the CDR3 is TGTGCCAGCAGCTTAAAAGGGGGCCCCAATCAGCCCCAGCATTTT.

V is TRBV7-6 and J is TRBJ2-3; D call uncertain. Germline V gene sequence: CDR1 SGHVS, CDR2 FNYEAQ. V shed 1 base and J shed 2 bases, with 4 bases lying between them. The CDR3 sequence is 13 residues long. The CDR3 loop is CASSLDFTDTQYF. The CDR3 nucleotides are TGTGCCAGCAGCTTAGACTTCACAGATACGCAGTATTTT.

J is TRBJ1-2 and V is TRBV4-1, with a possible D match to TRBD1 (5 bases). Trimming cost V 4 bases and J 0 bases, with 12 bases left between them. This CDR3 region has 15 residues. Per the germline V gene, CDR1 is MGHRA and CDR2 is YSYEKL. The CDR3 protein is CASSLLGGSNYGYTF. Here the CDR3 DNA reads TGCGCCAGCAGCCTACTGGGGGGTTCTAACTATGGCTACACCTTC.

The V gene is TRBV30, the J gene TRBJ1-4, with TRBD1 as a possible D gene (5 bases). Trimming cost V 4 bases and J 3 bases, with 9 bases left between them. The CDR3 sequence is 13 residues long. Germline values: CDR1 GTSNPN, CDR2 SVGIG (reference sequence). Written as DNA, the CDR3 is TGTGCCTGGAAGGGGAGGTCTAATGAAAAACTGTTTTTT. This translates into CAWKGRSNEKLFF.

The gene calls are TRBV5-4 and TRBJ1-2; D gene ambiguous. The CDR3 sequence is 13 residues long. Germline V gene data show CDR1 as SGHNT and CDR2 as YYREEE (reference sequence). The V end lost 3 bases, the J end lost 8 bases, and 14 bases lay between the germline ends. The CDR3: CASSSPNTQGYTF. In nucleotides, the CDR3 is TGTGCCAGCAGCTCCCCGAATACCCAGGGCTACACCTTC.

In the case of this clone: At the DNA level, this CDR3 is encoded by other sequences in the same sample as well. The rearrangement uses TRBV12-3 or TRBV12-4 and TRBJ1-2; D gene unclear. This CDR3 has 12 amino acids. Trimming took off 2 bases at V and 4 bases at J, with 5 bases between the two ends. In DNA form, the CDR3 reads TGTGCCAGCAGTTTAAGGAGCTATGGCTACACCTTC. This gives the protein CASSLRSYGYTF.

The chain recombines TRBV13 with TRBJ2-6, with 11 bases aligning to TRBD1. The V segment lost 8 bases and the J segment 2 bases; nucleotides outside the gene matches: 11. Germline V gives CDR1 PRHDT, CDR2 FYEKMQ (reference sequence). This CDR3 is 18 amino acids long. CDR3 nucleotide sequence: TGTGCCAGCCGACCAGGCGGACAGGGGGCGCCTGGGGCCAACGTCCTGACTTTC. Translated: CASRPGGQGAPGANVLTF.

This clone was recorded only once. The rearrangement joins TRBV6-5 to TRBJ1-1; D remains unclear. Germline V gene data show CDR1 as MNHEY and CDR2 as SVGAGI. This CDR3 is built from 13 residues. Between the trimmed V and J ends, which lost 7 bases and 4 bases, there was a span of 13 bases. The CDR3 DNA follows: TGTGCCAGCATTTCCCTCGGGAGCACTGAAGCTTTCTTT. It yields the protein CASISLGSTEAFF.

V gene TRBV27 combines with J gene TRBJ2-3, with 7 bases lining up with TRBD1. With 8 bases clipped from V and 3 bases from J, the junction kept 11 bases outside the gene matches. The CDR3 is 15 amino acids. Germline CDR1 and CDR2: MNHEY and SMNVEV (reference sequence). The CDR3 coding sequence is TGTGCCAGCTGCAACCTCCGGGACAGAACAGATACGCAGTATTTT. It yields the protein CASCNLRDRTDTQYF.

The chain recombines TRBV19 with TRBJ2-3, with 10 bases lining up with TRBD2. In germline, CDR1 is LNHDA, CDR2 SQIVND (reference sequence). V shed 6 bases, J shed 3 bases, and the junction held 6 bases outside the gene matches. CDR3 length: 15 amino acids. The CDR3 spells CASSRNSGGTDTQYF. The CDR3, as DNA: TGTGCCAGTAGCCGAAATAGCGGGGGGACAGATACGCAGTATTTT.

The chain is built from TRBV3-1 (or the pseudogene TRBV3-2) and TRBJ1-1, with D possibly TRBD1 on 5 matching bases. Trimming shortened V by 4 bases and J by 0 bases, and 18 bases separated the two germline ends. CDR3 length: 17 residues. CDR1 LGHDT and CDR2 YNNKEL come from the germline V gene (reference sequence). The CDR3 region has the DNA TGTGCCAGCAGCCTTCCAGGGCCGGCAGGTCTGAACACTGAAGCTTTCTTT. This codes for CASSLPGPAGLNTEAFF.

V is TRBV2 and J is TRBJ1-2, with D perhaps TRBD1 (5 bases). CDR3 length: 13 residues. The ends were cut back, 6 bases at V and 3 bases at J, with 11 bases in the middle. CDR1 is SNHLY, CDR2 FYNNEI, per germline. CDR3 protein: CASRRQTDYGYTF. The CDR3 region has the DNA TGTGCCAGCAGACGACAGACAGACTATGGCTACACCTTC.

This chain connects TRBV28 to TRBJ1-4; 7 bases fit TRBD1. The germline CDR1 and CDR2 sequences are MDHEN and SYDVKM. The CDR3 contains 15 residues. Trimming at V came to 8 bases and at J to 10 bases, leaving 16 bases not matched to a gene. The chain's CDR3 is CASSKEGTADGKLFF. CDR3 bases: TGTGCCAGCTCCAAGGAGGGGACAGCCGACGGAAAACTGTTTTTT.

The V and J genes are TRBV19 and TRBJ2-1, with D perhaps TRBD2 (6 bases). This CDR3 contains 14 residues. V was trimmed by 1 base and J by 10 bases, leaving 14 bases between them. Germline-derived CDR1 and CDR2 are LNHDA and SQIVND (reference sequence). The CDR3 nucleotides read TGTGCCAGTAGTATAGGAACTAGCTCTCGGGAGCAGTTCTTC. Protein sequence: CASSIGTSSREQFF.

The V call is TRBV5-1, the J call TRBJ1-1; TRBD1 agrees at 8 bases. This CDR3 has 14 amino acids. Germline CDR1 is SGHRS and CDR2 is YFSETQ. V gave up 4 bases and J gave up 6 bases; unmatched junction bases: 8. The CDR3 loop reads CASSLDGQGAEAFF. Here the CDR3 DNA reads TGCGCCAGCAGCCTTGATGGACAGGGCGCTGAAGCTTTCTTT.

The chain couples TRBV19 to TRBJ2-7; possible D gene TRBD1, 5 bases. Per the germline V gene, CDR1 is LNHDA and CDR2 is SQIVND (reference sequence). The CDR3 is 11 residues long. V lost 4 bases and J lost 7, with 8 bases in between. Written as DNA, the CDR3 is TGTGCCAGTAGTAGTCAGGGTGAGCAGTACTTC. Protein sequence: CASSSQGEQYF.

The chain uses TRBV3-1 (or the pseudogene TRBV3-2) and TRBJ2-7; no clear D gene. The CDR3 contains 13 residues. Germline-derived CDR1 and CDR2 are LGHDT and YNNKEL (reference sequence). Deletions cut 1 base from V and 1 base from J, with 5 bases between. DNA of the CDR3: TGTGCCAGCAGCCAAGTGTCTTCCTACGAGCAGTACTTC. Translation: CASSQVSSYEQYF.

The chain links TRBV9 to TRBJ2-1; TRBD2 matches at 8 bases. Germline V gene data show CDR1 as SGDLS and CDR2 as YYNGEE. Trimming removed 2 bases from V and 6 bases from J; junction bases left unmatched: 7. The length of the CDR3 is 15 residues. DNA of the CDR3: TGTGCCAGCAGCGTTCGGGGGGGCCCTGGCAATGAGCAGTTCTTC. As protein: CASSVRGGPGNEQFF.

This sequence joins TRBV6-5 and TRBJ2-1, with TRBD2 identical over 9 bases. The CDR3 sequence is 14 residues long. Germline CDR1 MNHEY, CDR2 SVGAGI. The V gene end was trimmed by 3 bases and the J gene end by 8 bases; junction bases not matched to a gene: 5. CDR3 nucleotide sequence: TGTGCCAGCAGTTATGGCGGGGGGGCCGATGAGCAGTTCTTC. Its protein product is CASSYGGGADEQFF.

This CDR3 reads CASSVDGTVSYEQYF. The CDR3 nucleotides read TGTGCCAGCAGCGTAGACGGGACAGTGTCCTACGAGCAGTACTTC. This chain connects TRBV9 to TRBJ2-7, with 7 bases identical to TRBD1. The J segment lost 1 base and the V segment lost 0 bases, leaving 4 bases of the junction unmatched. The V gene's germline CDR1 is SGDLS and CDR2 YYNGEE. CDR3 length equals 15 residues.

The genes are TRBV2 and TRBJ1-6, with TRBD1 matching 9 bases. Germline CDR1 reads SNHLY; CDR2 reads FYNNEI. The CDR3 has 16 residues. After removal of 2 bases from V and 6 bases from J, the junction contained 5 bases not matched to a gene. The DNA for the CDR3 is TGTGCCAGCAGTGAAACGGGACAGGGAAGTAATTCACCCCTCCACTTT. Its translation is CASSETGQGSNSPLHF.

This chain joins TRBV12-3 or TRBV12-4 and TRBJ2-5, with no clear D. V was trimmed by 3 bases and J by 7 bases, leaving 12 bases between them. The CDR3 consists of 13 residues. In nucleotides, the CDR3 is TGTGCCAGCAGTTTCTTAGCCGGCTTGACCCAGTACTTC. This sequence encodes CASSFLAGLTQYF.

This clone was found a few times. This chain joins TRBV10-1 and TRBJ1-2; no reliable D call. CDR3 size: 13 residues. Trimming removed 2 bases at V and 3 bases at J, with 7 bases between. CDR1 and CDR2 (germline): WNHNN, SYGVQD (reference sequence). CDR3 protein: CASSEGQHYGYTF. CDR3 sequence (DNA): TGCGCCAGCAGTGAGGGGCAGCACTATGGCTACACCTTC.

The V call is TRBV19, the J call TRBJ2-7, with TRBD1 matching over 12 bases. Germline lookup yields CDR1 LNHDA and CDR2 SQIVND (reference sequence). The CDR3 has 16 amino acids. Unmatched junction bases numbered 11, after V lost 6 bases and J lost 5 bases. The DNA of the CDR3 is TGTGCCAGTAGCCCCGGGACAGGGGGCGCGTTCCACGAGCAGTACTTC. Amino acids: CASSPGTGGAFHEQYF.

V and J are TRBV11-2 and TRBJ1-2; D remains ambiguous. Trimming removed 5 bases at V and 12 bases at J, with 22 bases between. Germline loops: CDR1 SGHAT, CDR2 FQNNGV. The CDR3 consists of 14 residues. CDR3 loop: CASSPFLGGKSDTF. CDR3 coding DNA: TGTGCCAGCAGCCCCTTTCTGGGAGGGAAGTCCGACACCTTC.

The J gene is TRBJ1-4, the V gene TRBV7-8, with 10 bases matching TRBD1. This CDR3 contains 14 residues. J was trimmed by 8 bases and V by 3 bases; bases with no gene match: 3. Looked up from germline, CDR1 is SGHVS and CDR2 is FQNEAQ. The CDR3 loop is CASSFGTGEEKLFF. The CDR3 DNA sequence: TGTGCCAGCAGCTTCGGGACAGGGGAGGAAAAACTGTTTTTT.

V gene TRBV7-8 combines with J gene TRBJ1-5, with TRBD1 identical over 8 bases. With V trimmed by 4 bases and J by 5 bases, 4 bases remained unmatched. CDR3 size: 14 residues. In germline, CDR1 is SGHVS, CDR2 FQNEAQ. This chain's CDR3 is CASSWTGSDQPQHF. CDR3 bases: TGTGCCAGCAGCTGGACAGGGAGTGATCAGCCCCAGCATTTT.

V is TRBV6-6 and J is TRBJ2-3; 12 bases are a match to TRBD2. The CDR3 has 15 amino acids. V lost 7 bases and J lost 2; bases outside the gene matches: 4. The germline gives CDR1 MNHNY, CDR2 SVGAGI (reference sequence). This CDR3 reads CASILAGGYTDTQYF. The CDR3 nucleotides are TGTGCCAGCATTCTAGCGGGGGGGTACACAGATACGCAGTATTTT.

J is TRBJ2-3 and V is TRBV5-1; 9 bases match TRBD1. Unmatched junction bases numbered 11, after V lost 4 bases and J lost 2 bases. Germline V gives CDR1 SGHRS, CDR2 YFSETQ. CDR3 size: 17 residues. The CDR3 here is CASSPWTGERHTDTQYF. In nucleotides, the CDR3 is TGCGCCAGCAGCCCCTGGACAGGGGAGAGGCACACAGATACGCAGTATTTT.

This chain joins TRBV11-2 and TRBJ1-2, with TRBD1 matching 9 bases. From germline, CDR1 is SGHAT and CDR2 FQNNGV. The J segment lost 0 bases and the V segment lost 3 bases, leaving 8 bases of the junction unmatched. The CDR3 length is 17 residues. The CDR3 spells CASSFFRTGASNYGYTF. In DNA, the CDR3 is TGTGCCAGCAGCTTCTTCAGGACAGGGGCCTCTAACTATGGCTACACCTTC.

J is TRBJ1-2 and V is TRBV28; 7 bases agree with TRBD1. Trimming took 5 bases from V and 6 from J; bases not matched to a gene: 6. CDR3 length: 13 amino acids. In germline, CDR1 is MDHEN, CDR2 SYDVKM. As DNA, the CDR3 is TGTGCCAGCAGTGTGGCAGGGGGAAATGGCTACACCTTC. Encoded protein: CASSVAGGNGYTF.

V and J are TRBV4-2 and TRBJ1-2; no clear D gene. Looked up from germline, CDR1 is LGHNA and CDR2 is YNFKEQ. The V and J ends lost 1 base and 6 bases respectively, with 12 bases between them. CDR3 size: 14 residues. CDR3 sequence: CASSQVPLRDGYTF. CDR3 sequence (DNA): TGTGCCAGCAGCCAAGTCCCCCTTCGGGATGGCTACACCTTC.